This T cell receptor (beta chain) was profiled in a study of T cells after posttransplantation cyclophosphamide. Study-level results: Recipient CMV seropositivity and CMV reactivation strongly tracked TRB clonality. Later post-transplant blood repertoires were often dominated by donor CD8+ memory clones. Skin or GI-infiltrating T cells shared few TRB sequences with blood.

Germline-derived CDR1 and CDR2 are SGDLS and YYNGEE. The CDR3 has 16 amino acids. The trim removed 0 bases at V and 5 bases at J, leaving 4 bases unmatched. A word on this clone: What it recognizes is unknown.

The naive gate required viable CD3+CD4+ or CD3+CD8+ cells with CCR7+CD45RA+CD45RO-CD95-CD27+CD28+ phenotype. Peripheral blood was collected from the related graft donor on the marrow donation day. Profiled with immunoSEQ multiplex PCR; TCRdb holds only in-frame clones, not every one. Of about 32,000 clones listed, 90% to 95% are singletons. The sequenced sample was naive CD4+ T cells sorted from blood. The J gene is TRBJ2-2, the V gene TRBV9; 10 bases are shared with TRBD2. The sequence was collected from a man aged 25-45 years in good health and a related stem cell transplant donor. DNA of the CDR3: TGTGCCAGCAGCGTAGTGGCTAGCGGGGGAACCGGGGAGCTGTTTTTT. As protein: CASSVVASGGTGELFF.